The present entry profiles one T cell receptor beta chain with its context. The antigen is unknown. Measured with immunoSEQ multiplex PCR; TCRdb has only the in-frame clones, and not every one. The sample yields about 110,000 clones, about 92% seen once. This record belongs to a study of graft-versus-host responses after intestinal transplantation. Study-wide findings and caveats: Investigators detected GvH clones in recipient marrow, with some emerging earlier in ileum or blood.

This clonotype originated in a human donor who was the organ donor for an intestinal transplant. This specimen was unstimulated CD8+ T cells sorted from spleen or lymph node cells, taken before transplant.

The CDR3 sequence is CAISEKTSGNRWGWETQYF. CDR3 sequence (DNA): TGTGCCATCAGCGAGAAGACTAGCGGGAACCGATGGGGCTGGGAGACCCAGTACTTC. The rearrangement links TRBV10-3 to TRBJ2-5, with 11 bases that match TRBD2. Germline V gene sequence: CDR1 ENHRY, CDR2 SYGVKD. V was pared by 6 bases and J by 5 bases, with 20 bases of the junction left unmatched. This CDR3 region has 19 residues.